Below, 26 T cell receptor beta chains from the same sample are listed, as sequenced in a study of cytomegalovirus exposure and HLA in healthy donors. The PCR had 60 Vbeta and 13 Jbeta primers. Produced via immunoSEQ multiplex PCR; TCRdb's table is partial and in-frame only. Counted here are approximately 31,000 clones, approximately 87% occurring once; the ten biggest clones make up around 3%. The sequencing input was PBMCs. Receptors were obtained from a boy between 10 and 17 years old in good health and CMV-seronegative.

This clone was found a few times. This rearrangement joins TRBV9 to TRBJ2-5; TRBD1 matches 10 bases. The CDR3 spans 20 residues. Germline loops: CDR1 SGDLS, CDR2 YYNGEE. The V and J ends lost 3 bases and 4 bases, in that order; junction bases with no gene match: 21. The CDR3: CASSAPPGQGTLVHPETQYF. CDR3 coding DNA: TGTGCCAGCAGCGCACCCCCGGGACAGGGGACCCTCGTTCATCCAGAGACCCAGTACTTC. Filled out from reference TRBV9 and TRBJ2-5, the complete variable domain reads DSGVTQTPKHLITATGQRVTLRCSPRSGDLSVYWYQQSLDQGLQFLIQYYNGEERAKGNILERFSAQQFPDLHSELNLSSLELGDSALYFCASSAPPGQGTLVHPETQYFGPGTRLLVL.

V is TRBV6-5 and J is TRBJ1-4; D perhaps matches TRBD1 (6 bases). This CDR3 has 14 residues. The germline gives CDR1 MNHEY, CDR2 SVGAGI. The ends were cut back, 4 bases at V and 2 bases at J, with 8 bases in the middle. CDR3 nucleotide sequence: TGTGCCAGCAGTTGGGGGCAGACTAATGAAAAACTGTTTTTT. Translated: CASSWGQTNEKLFF.

The rearrangement joins TRBV2 to TRBJ2-3; weak D call: TRBD2 (6 bases). The CDR3 consists of 17 residues. The germline V gene encodes CDR1 SNHLY and CDR2 FYNNEI. Trimming stripped 2 bases from V and 5 bases from J, with 20 bases between. The CDR3 spells CASSESLTGGFRDTQYF. CDR3 coding DNA: TGTGCCAGCAGTGAATCGTTGACCGGAGGGTTCCGAGATACGCAGTATTTT.

This CDR3 reads CASSPGQTYQETQYF. CDR3 DNA sequence: TGTGCCAGCAGTCCGGGACAGACTTACCAAGAGACCCAGTACTTC. The chain employs TRBV2 and TRBJ2-5, with TRBD1 matching 7 bases. Germline-derived CDR1 and CDR2 are SNHLY and FYNNEI. The CDR3 has 15 residues. The ends lost 5 bases at V and 0 bases at J; junction bases unmatched: 6. The whole variable domain, remainder taken from reference TRBV2 and TRBJ2-5, is EPEVTQTPSHQVTQMGQEVILRCVPISNHLYFYWYRQILGQKVEFLVSFYNNEISEKSEIFDDQFSVERPDGSNFTLKIRSTKLEDSAMYFCASSPGQTYQETQYFGPGTRLLVL.

This chain joins TRBV5-1 and TRBJ1-3, with D hard to call. The length of the CDR3 is 17 residues. V was trimmed by 0 bases and J by 0 bases, leaving 13 bases between them. Looked up from germline, CDR1 is SGHRS and CDR2 is YFSETQ. CDR3 bases: TGCGCCAGCAGCTTGGAGTGGCGCGGAGTCTCTGGAAACACCATATATTTT. Translated: CASSLEWRGVSGNTIYF.

The rearrangement uses TRBV19 and TRBJ1-1, with 10 nucleotides matching TRBD1. V lost 5 bases, J lost 7 bases, and 13 bases stayed unmatched. The CDR3 is 16 residues long. CDR1 LNHDA and CDR2 SQIVND come from the germline V gene (reference sequence). The CDR3 DNA reads as TGTGCCAGTAGTGGCTCGGGACAGGGGAATTGGGGTGAAGCTTTCTTT. It translates to CASSGSGQGNWGEAFF.

The CDR3 sequence: CASSSDQGIGGELFF. CDR3 DNA sequence: TGCGCCAGCAGCTCAGACCAGGGGATAGGCGGGGAGCTGTTTTTT. This chain connects TRBV5-1 to TRBJ2-2, with D perhaps TRBD1 (6 bases). This CDR3 is built from 15 residues. Trimming stripped 3 bases from V and 7 bases from J, with 16 bases between. Germline CDR1 and CDR2: SGHRS and YFSETQ.

J is TRBJ2-7 and V is TRBV6-1, with D perhaps TRBD2 (5 bases). CDR1 is MNHNS and CDR2 is SASEGT in the germline V gene. V was trimmed by 0 bases and J by 3 bases, leaving 12 bases between them. The CDR3 spans 15 residues. CDR3 DNA sequence: TGTGCCAGCAGTGAAGCAGCGGACCAACACTACGAGCAGTACTTC. Its translation: CASSEAADQHYEQYF.

CDR3 nucleotides: TGTGCCAGCAGTGACTCGTCGACTAGCGGCTTTCAGTATTTT. This gives the protein CASSDSSTSGFQYF. The chain combines TRBV6-4 with TRBJ2-3; 9 bases match TRBD2. Germline CDR1 MRHNA, CDR2 SNTAGT. The CDR3 contains 14 residues. With 0 bases clipped from V and 12 bases from J, the junction kept 7 bases outside the gene matches.

J is TRBJ2-3 and V is TRBV7-9; D ambiguous. Trimming left V 5 bases short and J 5 bases short, with 11 bases between. The CDR3 length is 13 residues. CDR1 and CDR2 from the germline V gene are SEHNR and FQNEAQ (reference sequence). The CDR3 coding sequence is TGTGCCAGCAGCCGAAAAACAGTAGATACGCAGTATTTT. Protein sequence: CASSRKTVDTQYF.

The chain carries TRBV19 and TRBJ1-2; D is unclear. This CDR3 region has 14 residues. CDR1 and CDR2 from the germline V gene are LNHDA and SQIVND (reference sequence). V was pared by 5 bases and J by 2 bases, with 12 bases between. CDR3 coding DNA: TGTGCCAGTAGTCCCGGCCGAGGGAACTATGGCTACACCTTC. Its protein is CASSPGRGNYGYTF. Combining the CDR3 with reference TRBV19 and TRBJ1-2 gives the whole variable domain DGGITQSPKYLFRKEGQNVTLSCEQNLNHDAMYWYRQDPGQGLRLIYYSQIVNDFQKGDIAEGYSVSREKKESFPLTVTSAQKNPTAFYLCASSPGRGNYGYTFGSGTRLTVV.

The chain combines TRBV6-5 with TRBJ2-7; D is perhaps TRBD2 (5 bases). This CDR3 has 13 amino acids. Trimming pared 3 bases from V and 3 bases from J, leaving 9 bases between. Germline V gene data show CDR1 as MNHEY and CDR2 as SVGAGI. Written as DNA, the CDR3 is TGTGCCAGCAGTTATCTCGCGGGCTACGAGCAGTACTTC. Protein product: CASSYLAGYEQYF.

V gene TRBV5-4 combines with J gene TRBJ1-6; 9 bases line up with TRBD1. CDR3 length equals 16 residues. V shed 0 bases and J 6 bases; nucleotides not matched to a gene: 4. Germline CDR1 is SGHNT and CDR2 is YYREEE (reference sequence). The CDR3 protein is CASSLDRGLFNSPLHF. CDR3 bases: TGTGCCAGCAGCTTGGACAGGGGGCTATTTAATTCACCCCTCCACTTT.

This clone was seen a few times. The V gene is TRBV19, the J gene TRBJ2-3; tentatively, D is TRBD2 (6 bases). CDR1 and CDR2 (germline): LNHDA, SQIVND (reference sequence). Trimming left V 5 bases short and J 0 bases short, with 9 bases between. CDR3 size: 14 residues. The CDR3 region has the DNA TGTGCCAGTAGTTTAGCGGTTAGCACAGATACGCAGTATTTT. Translating it yields CASSLAVSTDTQYF.

The CDR3 nucleotides are TGTGCCAGCAGCGTAGAGGCGACTAGCGGGGTTCGAGATACGCAGTATTTT. Residues: CASSVEATSGVRDTQYF. This chain connects TRBV9 to TRBJ2-3, with TRBD2 matching 11 bases. Germline V lookup: CDR1 SGDLS, CDR2 YYNGEE. V lost 0 bases, J lost 5 bases, and 8 bases stayed unmatched. The CDR3 spans 17 residues.

V is TRBV18 and J is TRBJ2-1, with TRBD1 as a possible D gene (5 bases). The CDR3 covers 17 residues. Between the trimmed V and J ends, which lost 0 bases and 0 bases, there was a span of 12 bases. Per the germline V gene, CDR1 is KGHSH and CDR2 is LQKENI. The DNA for the CDR3 is TGTGCCAGCTCACCACCCCCAGCAGGGAACTCCTACAATGAGCAGTTCTTC. This sequence encodes CASSPPPAGNSYNEQFF.

V is TRBV29-1 and J is TRBJ1-2, with 8 bases identical to TRBD1. There are 12 residues in the CDR3. In germline, CDR1 is SQVTM, CDR2 ANQGSEA. V trimming: 8 bases; J trimming: 8 bases; junction bases outside the gene matches: 10. The CDR3, as DNA: TGCAGCAGAGGGACAGGTTCGGGCGGCTACACCTTC. Amino acids: CSRGTGSGGYTF.

V gene TRBV5-1 combines with J gene TRBJ2-3, with 7 bases aligning to TRBD1. The CDR3 runs 16 residues. Trimming removed 4 bases from V and 1 base from J; junction bases left unmatched: 9. Germline V CDR1 and CDR2: SGHRS, YFSETQ. CDR3 sequence reads: CASSERQGAGTDTQYF. CDR3 nucleotide sequence: TGCGCCAGCAGCGAAAGACAGGGCGCAGGCACAGATACGCAGTATTTT.

The chain employs TRBV9 and TRBJ2-3; D unclear. V was pared by 0 bases and J by 7 bases, with 6 bases between. The V gene's germline CDR1 is SGDLS and CDR2 YYNGEE. This CDR3 is built from 12 residues. CDR3 region: CASSVDSYTQYF. In DNA, the CDR3 is TGTGCCAGCAGCGTAGACAGTTATACGCAGTATTTT.

The chain carries TRBV9 and TRBJ2-3; D is uncertain. Germline assignment: CDR1 SGDLS and CDR2 YYNGEE. Trimming took 0 bases from V and 2 from J, leaving 7 bases between them. The length of the CDR3 is 14 residues. The CDR3 region is CASSVGIATDTQYF. The CDR3 DNA is TGTGCCAGCAGCGTAGGAATAGCCACAGATACGCAGTATTTT.

This chain connects TRBV6-4 to TRBJ2-1; 9 positions agree with TRBD2. Trimming cost V 0 bases and J 7 bases; bases outside gene matches: 7. The CDR3 sequence is 16 residues long. CDR1 is MRHNA, CDR2 SNTAGT, per germline. The CDR3 region has the DNA TGTGCCAGCAGTGACTCTGGCGGGGGGGCATCAAATGAGCAGTTCTTC. It is translated as CASSDSGGGASNEQFF.

The chain uses TRBV6-5 and TRBJ2-3; TRBD1 aligns across 10 bases. The CDR3 extends over 16 amino acids. Trimming removed 0 bases from V and 6 bases from J; junction bases left unmatched: 6. Germline-derived CDR1 and CDR2 are MNHEY and SVGAGI. The chain's CDR3 is CASSYSDRGRGDTQYF. The CDR3 nucleotides are TGTGCCAGCAGTTACTCAGACAGGGGGCGAGGGGATACGCAGTATTTT.

The chain joins TRBV14 to TRBJ1-6; a possible D gene is TRBD1 (5 bases). The V gene lost 1 base and the J gene lost 9 bases, with 13 bases spanning the gap. This CDR3 is 15 amino acids long. CDR1 and CDR2 (germline): SGHDN, FVKESK. The CDR3 bases are TGTGCCAGCAGCCAAGTCGGGGGAAGTGGTTCACCCCTCCACTTT. Amino acid sequence: CASSQVGGSGSPLHF.

The chain combines TRBV6-1 with TRBJ2-6; D is uncertain. CDR1 and CDR2 from the germline V gene are MNHNS and SASEGT. CDR3 length equals 15 residues. The V end lost 7 bases, the J end lost 1 base, and 11 bases lay between the germline ends. The chain's CDR3 is CASTKDTSGANVLTF. CDR3 DNA sequence: TGTGCCAGCACCAAAGACACTTCTGGGGCCAACGTCCTGACTTTC.

The chain uses TRBV5-1 and TRBJ2-7, with D perhaps matching TRBD2 (5 bases). The CDR3 extends over 16 amino acids. Trimming stripped 0 bases from V and 2 bases from J, with 15 bases between. In germline, CDR1 is SGHRS, CDR2 YFSETQ. The CDR3 region is CASSLEPASPTYEQYF. CDR3 sequence (DNA): TGCGCCAGCAGCTTGGAGCCCGCTAGCCCTACCTACGAGCAGTACTTC.

This sequence joins TRBV7-2 and TRBJ1-5; D unresolved. In germline, CDR1 is SGHTA, CDR2 FQGNSA. The ends were cut back, 2 bases at V and 0 bases at J, with 8 bases in the middle. The CDR3 is 15 residues long. The CDR3 protein is CASSLWTYSNQPQHF. CDR3 DNA sequence: TGTGCCAGCAGCTTATGGACTTATAGCAATCAGCCCCAGCATTTT.